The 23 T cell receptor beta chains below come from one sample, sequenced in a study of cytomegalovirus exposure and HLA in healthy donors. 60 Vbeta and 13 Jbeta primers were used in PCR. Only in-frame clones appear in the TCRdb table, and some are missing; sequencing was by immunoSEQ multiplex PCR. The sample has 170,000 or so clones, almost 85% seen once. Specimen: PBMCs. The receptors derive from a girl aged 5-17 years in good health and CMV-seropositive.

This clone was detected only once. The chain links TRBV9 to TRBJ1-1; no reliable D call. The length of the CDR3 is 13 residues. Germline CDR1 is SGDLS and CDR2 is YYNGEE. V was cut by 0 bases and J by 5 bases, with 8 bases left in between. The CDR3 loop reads CASSVDGGTEAFF. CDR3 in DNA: TGTGCCAGCAGCGTAGACGGAGGGACTGAAGCTTTCTTT.

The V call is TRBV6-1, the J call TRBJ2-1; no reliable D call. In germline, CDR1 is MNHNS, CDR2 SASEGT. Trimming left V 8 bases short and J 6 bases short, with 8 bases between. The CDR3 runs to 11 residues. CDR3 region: CASREANEQFF. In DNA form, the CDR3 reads TGTGCCAGCCGCGAGGCCAATGAGCAGTTCTTC.

This CDR3 is CAWSFFQETQYF. The CDR3 coding sequence is TGTGCCTGGAGTTTCTTCCAAGAGACCCAGTACTTC. The chain employs TRBV30 and TRBJ2-5; D is unclear. From germline, CDR1 is GTSNPN and CDR2 SVGIG (reference sequence). The CDR3 is 12 amino acids. The V gene lost 2 bases and the J gene lost 1 base, with 5 bases spanning the gap.

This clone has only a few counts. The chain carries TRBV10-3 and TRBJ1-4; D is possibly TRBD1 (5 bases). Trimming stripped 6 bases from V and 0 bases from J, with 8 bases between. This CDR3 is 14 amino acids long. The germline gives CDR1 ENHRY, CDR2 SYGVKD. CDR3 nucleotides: TGTGCCATCAGGGACAACCCAACTAATGAAAAACTGTTTTTT. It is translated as CAIRDNPTNEKLFF.

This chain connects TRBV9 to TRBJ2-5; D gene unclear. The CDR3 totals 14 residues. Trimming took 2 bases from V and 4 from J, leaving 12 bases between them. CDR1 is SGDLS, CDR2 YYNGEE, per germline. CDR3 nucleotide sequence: TGTGCCAGCAGCGTGGTGCCAGAACGAGAGACCCAGTACTTC. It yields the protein CASSVVPERETQYF.

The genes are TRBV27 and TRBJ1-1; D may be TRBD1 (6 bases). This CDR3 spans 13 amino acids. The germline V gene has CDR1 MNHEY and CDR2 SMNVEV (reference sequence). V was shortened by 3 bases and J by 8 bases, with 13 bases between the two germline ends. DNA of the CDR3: TGTGCCAGCAGTTTCTCAGGACAGCCCGAAGCTTTCTTT. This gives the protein CASSFSGQPEAFF.

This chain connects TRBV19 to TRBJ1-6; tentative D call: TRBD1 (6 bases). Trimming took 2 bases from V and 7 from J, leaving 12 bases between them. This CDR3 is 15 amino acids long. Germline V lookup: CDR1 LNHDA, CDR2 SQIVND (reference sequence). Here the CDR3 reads CASSIQGSSNSPLHF. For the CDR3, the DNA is TGTGCCAGTAGTATACAGGGGTCCAGCAATTCACCCCTCCACTTT.

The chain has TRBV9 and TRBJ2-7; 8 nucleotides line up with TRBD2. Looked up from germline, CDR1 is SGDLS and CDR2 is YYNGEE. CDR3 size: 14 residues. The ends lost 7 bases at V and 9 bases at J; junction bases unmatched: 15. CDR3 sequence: CASSEGGGKRGQYF. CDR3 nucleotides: TGTGCCAGCTCCGAGGGCGGGGGGAAACGGGGGCAGTACTTC.

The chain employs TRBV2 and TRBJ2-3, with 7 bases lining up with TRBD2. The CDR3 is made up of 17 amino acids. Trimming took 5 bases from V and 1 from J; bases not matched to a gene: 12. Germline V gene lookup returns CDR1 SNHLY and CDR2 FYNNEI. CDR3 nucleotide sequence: TGTGCCAGCAGTAGGACGGGACTAAGGACCGGCACAGATACGCAGTATTTT. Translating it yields CASSRTGLRTGTDTQYF.

Here the CDR3 reads CASSVRTRRGEKLFF. In DNA, the CDR3 is TGTGCCAGCAGCGTAAGGACGCGCCGGGGTGAAAAACTGTTTTTT. The chain employs TRBV9 and TRBJ1-4; no clear D. There are 15 residues in the CDR3. The ends were cut back, 1 base at V and 7 bases at J, with 14 bases in the middle. The germline V gene has CDR1 SGDLS and CDR2 YYNGEE. The whole variable domain, filled in from reference TRBV9 and TRBJ1-4, reads DSGVTQTPKHLITATGQRVTLRCSPRSGDLSVYWYQQSLDQGLQFLIQYYNGEERAKGNILERFSAQQFPDLHSELNLSSLELGDSALYFCASSVRTRRGEKLFFGSGTQLSVL.

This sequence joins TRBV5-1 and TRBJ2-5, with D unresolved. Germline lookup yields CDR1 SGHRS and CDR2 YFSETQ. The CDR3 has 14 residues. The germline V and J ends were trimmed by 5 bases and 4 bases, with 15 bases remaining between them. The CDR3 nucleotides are TGCGCCAGCAGTCGAGGTCCCCTAGGAGAGACCCAGTACTTC. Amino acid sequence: CASSRGPLGETQYF.

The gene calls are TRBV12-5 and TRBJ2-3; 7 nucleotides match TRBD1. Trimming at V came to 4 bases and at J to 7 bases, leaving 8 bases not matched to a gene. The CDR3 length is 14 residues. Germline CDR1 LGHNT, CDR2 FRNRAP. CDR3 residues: CASGSTGSRHTQYF. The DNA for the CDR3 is TGTGCTAGTGGTTCGACAGGGTCGAGACATACGCAGTATTTT.

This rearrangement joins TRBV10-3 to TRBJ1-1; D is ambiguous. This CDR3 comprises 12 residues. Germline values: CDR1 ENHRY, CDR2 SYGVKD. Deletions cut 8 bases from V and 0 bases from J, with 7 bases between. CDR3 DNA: TGTGCCATCGGGCCGTTGAACACTGAAGCTTTCTTT. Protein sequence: CAIGPLNTEAFF.

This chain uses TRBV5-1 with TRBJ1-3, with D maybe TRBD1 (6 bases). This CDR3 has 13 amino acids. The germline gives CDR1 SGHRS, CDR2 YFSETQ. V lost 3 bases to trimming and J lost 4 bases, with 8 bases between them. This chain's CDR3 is CASSSGAGNTIYF. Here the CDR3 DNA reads TGCGCCAGCAGCTCAGGGGCGGGAAACACCATATATTTT.

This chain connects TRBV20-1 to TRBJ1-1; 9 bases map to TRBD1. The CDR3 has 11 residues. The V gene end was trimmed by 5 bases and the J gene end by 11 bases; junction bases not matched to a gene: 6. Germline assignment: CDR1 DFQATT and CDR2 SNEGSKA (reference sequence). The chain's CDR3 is CSASGTGKAFF. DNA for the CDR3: TGCAGTGCTTCCGGGACAGGGAAGGCTTTCTTT.

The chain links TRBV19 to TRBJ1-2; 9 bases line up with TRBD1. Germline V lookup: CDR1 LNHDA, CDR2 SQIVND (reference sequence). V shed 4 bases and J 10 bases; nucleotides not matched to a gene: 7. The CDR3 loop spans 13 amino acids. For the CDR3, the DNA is TGTGCCAGTAGTACCCCAACAGGGGGCGTCTACACCTTC. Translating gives CASSTPTGGVYTF.

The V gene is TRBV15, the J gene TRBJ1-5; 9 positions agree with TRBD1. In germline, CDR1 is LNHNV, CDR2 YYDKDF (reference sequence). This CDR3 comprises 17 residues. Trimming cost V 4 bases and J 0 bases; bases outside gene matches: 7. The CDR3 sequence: CATSKTGGDYSNQPQHF. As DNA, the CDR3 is TGTGCCACCAGCAAGACAGGGGGAGATTATAGCAATCAGCCCCAGCATTTT.

The CDR3 DNA reads TGTGCCAGCAGTTTAGACAGGGGGCTCGAGCAGTACTTC. Amino acids: CASSLDRGLEQYF. This chain connects TRBV27 to TRBJ2-7; 10 bases fit TRBD1. This CDR3 region has 13 residues. Trimming removed 2 bases from V and 6 bases from J; junction bases left unmatched: 1. Germline V gene data show CDR1 as MNHEY and CDR2 as SMNVEV (reference sequence).

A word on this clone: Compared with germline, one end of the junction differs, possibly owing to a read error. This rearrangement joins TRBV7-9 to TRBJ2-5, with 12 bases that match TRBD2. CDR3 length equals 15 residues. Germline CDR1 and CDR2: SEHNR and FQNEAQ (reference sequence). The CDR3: CASSLAGGHVETQYF. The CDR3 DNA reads TGTGCCAGCAGCCTAGCGGGGGGGCATGTAGAGACCCAGTACTTC.

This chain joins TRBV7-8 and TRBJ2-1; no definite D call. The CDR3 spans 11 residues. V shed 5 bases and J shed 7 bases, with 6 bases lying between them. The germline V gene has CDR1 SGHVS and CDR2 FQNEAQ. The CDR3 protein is CASSHGNEQFF. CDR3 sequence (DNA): TGTGCCAGCAGCCACGGTAATGAGCAGTTCTTC.

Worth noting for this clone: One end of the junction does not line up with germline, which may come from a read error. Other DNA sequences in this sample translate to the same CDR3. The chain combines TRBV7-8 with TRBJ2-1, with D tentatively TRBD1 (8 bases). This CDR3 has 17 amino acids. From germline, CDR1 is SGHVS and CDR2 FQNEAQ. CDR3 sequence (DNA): TGTGCCAGTAGCTTCTATACAGGGGGGGTCCAGAACAATGAGCAGTTCTTC. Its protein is CASSFYTGGVQNNEQFF.

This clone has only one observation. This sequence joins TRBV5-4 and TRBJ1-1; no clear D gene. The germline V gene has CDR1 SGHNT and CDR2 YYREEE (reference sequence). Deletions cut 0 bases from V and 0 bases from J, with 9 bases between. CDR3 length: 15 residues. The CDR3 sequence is CASSLENTLNTEAFF. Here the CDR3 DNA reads TGTGCCAGCAGCTTGGAAAACACCTTGAACACTGAAGCTTTCTTT.

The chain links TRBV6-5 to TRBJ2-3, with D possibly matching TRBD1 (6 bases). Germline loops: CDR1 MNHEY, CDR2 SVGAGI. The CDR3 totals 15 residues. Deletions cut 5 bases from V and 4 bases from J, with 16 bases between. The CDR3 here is CASSPRVGGADTQYF. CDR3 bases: TGTGCCAGCAGTCCCCGGGTTGGGGGCGCAGATACGCAGTATTTT.